The 9 T cell receptor beta chains listed next were all sequenced from one sample in a study of human T cells and chemical hapten exposure. In TCRdb, the RACE reads were re-called with MiXCR into one record per CDR3 protein. The sample contains roughly 97,000 distinct CDR3 sequences, 25% to 30% of which appear only once. Time point meaning: patch test 3, about 24 weeks after DPC sensitization. The treatment was: therapeutic diphenylcyclopropenone sensitization with weekly scalp DPC. The material sequenced was whole blood, taken in connection with sensitization to the hapten diphenylcyclopropenone (DPC). The receptors originated from a man aged 35 to 55 with alopecia areata. Some clones in this sample may be carry-over from other donors' samples.

This clonotype was seen at least ten times. V and J are TRBV20-1 and TRBJ2-3; D gene uncertain. Deletions cut 6 bases from V and 4 bases from J, with 8 bases between. Germline V gives CDR1 DFQATT, CDR2 SNEGSKA (reference sequence). The CDR3 runs to 11 residues. The CDR3 loop is CSAPFPDTQYF. The CDR3 nucleotides are TGCAGTGCCCCCTTTCCAGATACGCAGTATTTT.

V is TRBV28 and J is TRBJ2-3; 8 bases line up with TRBD1. Germline loops: CDR1 MDHEN, CDR2 SYDVKM. J was trimmed by 2 bases and V by 2 bases; bases with no gene match: 3. There are 15 residues in the CDR3. The CDR3 nucleotides are TGTGCCAGCAGTTTAGGGACAGGCCACACAGATACGCAGTATTTT. Protein sequence: CASSLGTGHTDTQYF.

The chain combines TRBV4-3 with TRBJ2-3, with 7 bases aligning to TRBD2. The J segment lost 1 base and the V segment lost 3 bases, leaving 1 base of the junction unmatched. Germline values: CDR1 LGHNA, CDR2 YSLEER. This CDR3 is built from 14 residues. The CDR3 coding sequence is TGCGCCAGCAGCCACCGGGAGGGCACAGATACGCAGTATTTT. Translation: CASSHREGTDTQYF.

V gene TRBV4-1 combines with J gene TRBJ2-1; 8 positions agree with TRBD2. Germline V gives CDR1 MGHRA, CDR2 YSYEKL. The trim removed 0 bases at V and 4 bases at J, leaving 2 bases unmatched. The CDR3 is 15 residues long. The CDR3 region has the DNA TGCGCCAGCAGCCAAGAAAAGCGGGAGTACAATGAGCAGTTCTTC. Translation gives CASSQEKREYNEQFF.

The chain links TRBV12-3 or TRBV12-4 to TRBJ2-7, with D hard to call. There are 13 residues in the CDR3. Trimming cost V 3 bases and J 0 bases, with 6 bases left between them. CDR3 in DNA: TGTGCCAGCAGTTTGACTCTCTCCTACGAGCAGTACTTC. As protein: CASSLTLSYEQYF.

The chain recombines TRBV24-1 with TRBJ2-3; no clear D gene. CDR3 length: 13 amino acids. The germline CDR1 and CDR2 sequences are KGHDR and SFDVKD. The V end lost 5 bases, the J end lost 2 bases, and 7 bases lay between the germline ends. The CDR3 DNA sequence: TGTGCCACCAGTGCGGCAGCCACAGATACGCAGTATTTT. It translates to CATSAAATDTQYF.

The chain employs TRBV12-3 or TRBV12-4 and TRBJ2-1; the match to TRBD1 covers 7 bases. The CDR3 has 13 amino acids. V trimming: 7 bases; J trimming: 6 bases; junction bases outside the gene matches: 6. In DNA form, the CDR3 reads TGTGCCAGCACCCAACAGGGGAGCAATGAGCAGTTCTTC. Amino acids: CASTQQGSNEQFF.

V is TRBV28 and J is TRBJ2-7, with D hard to call. The length of the CDR3 is 11 residues. Germline lookup yields CDR1 MDHEN and CDR2 SYDVKM. V was pared by 4 bases and J by 9 bases, with 10 bases between. DNA for the CDR3: TGTGCCAGCAGTTGGCTGGACGGGCAGTACTTC. It is translated as CASSWLDGQYF.

This chain joins TRBV28 and TRBJ2-3, with 13 bases lining up with TRBD2. The CDR3 has 16 residues. The germline V gene encodes CDR1 MDHEN and CDR2 SYDVKM. Trimming removed 5 bases from V and 6 bases from J; junction bases left unmatched: 8. The chain's CDR3 is CASSPLLAGGRDTQYF. The CDR3 DNA follows: TGTGCCAGCAGTCCACTACTAGCGGGAGGGAGGGATACGCAGTATTTT. The complete variable domain, with remaining parts taken from reference TRBV28 and TRBJ2-3, reads DVKVTQSSRYLVKRTGEKVFLECVQDMDHENMFWYRQDPGLGLRLIYFSYDVKMKEKGDIPEGYSVSREKKERFSLILESASTNQTSMYLCASSPLLAGGRDTQYFGPGTRLTVL.